This record concerns one TCR beta chain sequence. Its antigen is unidentified. The sample comes from a study of T cell repertoires in ileal Crohn's disease. Study at large: Postoperative therapy was given to about half: 10 to 12 thiopurines, around 17 anti-TNF agents.

The study, taken as a whole, reports: Active smokers at surgery had more clonal expansions than non-smokers.

TCRB immunosequencing input was five hundred nanograms of biopsy DNA per sample. Libraries were prepared by immunoSEQ multiplex PCR; TCRdb keeps only in-frame clonotypes and omits some of them. Here the sample spans some 14,000 clones, over 65% being singletons. Germline loops: CDR1 SNHLY, CDR2 FYNNEI. V was pared by 3 bases and J by 7 bases, with 16 bases between. The CDR3 runs 15 residues. The sample was ileal tissue. The chain has TRBV2 and TRBJ1-5; possible D gene TRBD1, 5 bases. The source of this sequence is an adult with Crohn's disease. This CDR3 is CASSDQGLLYQPQHF. Here the CDR3 DNA reads TGTGCCAGCAGTGACCAGGGATTACTTTACCAGCCCCAGCATTTT.